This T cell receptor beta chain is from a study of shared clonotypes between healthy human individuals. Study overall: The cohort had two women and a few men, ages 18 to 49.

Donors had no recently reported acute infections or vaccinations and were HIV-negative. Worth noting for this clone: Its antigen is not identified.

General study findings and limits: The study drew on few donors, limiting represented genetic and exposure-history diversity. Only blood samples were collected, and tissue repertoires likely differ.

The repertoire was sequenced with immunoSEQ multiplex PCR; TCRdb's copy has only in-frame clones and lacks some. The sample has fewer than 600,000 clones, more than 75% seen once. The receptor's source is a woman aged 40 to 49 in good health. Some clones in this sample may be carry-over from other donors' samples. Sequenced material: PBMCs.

CDR3 sequence (DNA): TGTGCCAGTAGTATAGTAGTAGGGGCTCGCACAGATACGCAGTATTTT. Encoded protein: CASSIVVGARTDTQYF. The J gene is TRBJ2-3, the V gene TRBV19; TRBD1 might be the D (5 bases). Trimming shortened V by 1 base and J by 1 base, and 12 bases separated the two germline ends. Germline CDR1 and CDR2: LNHDA and SQIVND (reference sequence). This CDR3 is built from 16 residues.